This TCR beta chain appears in the sequencing data of a study of Ad26.COV2.S vaccination and SARS-CoV-2 variants. The protocol was immunoSEQ multiplex PCR, while the TCRdb copy is restricted to in-frame clones and leaves out a portion. This sample has 380,000 or so clones, with 85% to 90% found just once. The CDR3 is 12 residues long. The germline V and J ends were trimmed by 5 bases and 7 bases, with 8 bases remaining between them. Germline CDR1 reads MNHEY; CDR2 reads SMNVEV (reference sequence). Treatment in this sample: approximately 18 received Ad26.COV2.S at low or high dose, single or two shots; 5 received placebo; per-sample allocation not given. Material that was analyzed had been drawn on day 63 after the first vaccine or placebo injection. As to this clone: Antigen specificity is unknown.

Overall study findings and caveats: Breadth measured for non-spike TCRs was similar across vaccine and placebo recipients.

This sample comprised peripheral blood, obtained in a trial of Ad26.COV2.S vaccine versus placebo. The rearrangement links TRBV27 to TRBJ2-2; D is undetermined. This sequence originates from a person aged 18-65 years who received the Ad26.COV2.S COVID-19 vaccine or a placebo. The CDR3 DNA sequence: TGTGCCAGCAGTCCGCGCCTCGGGGAGCTGTTTTTT. Protein product: CASSPRLGELFF.